The 22 T cell receptor beta chains listed next were all sequenced from one sample in a study of early T cells in non-severe SARS-CoV-2 infection. Each CDR3 protein is one row after TCRdb ran MiXCR on the 5' RACE reads. The repertoire holds tens of thousands of distinct CDR3 sequences, with 4% as singletons. Sequenced input: whole blood. These receptors came from an adult who was a healthcare worker with PCR-confirmed SARS-CoV-2 infection or an uninfected control (not recorded which).

V is TRBV2 and J is TRBJ2-7, with 11 nucleotides matching TRBD2. Germline V gene lookup returns CDR1 SNHLY and CDR2 FYNNEI. The junction had 7 bases not matched to a gene; V was cut back by 3 bases and J by 3 bases. This CDR3 is built from 16 residues. The CDR3 DNA sequence: TGTGCCAGCAGTGACCTGGGACTAGCGGACCGCTACGAGCAGTACTTC. Amino acids: CASSDLGLADRYEQYF.

Ten or more counts support this clonotype. The genes are TRBV5-1 and TRBJ2-1; D is perhaps TRBD2 (6 bases). Trimming removed 1 base at V and 8 bases at J, with 10 bases between. Germline V gives CDR1 SGHRS, CDR2 YFSETQ. The CDR3 runs to 13 residues. The CDR3 DNA reads TGCGCCAGCAGCTTGTGGTCGGGAGATGAGCAGTTCTTC. Residues: CASSLWSGDEQFF.

This chain connects TRBV20-1 to TRBJ1-2; unclear D gene. Trimming removed 6 bases at V and 4 bases at J, with 15 bases between. The CDR3 extends over 13 amino acids. Germline-derived CDR1 and CDR2 are DFQATT and SNEGSKA (reference sequence). CDR3 loop: CSATDVGGYGYTF. The CDR3 DNA sequence: TGCAGTGCCACGGACGTTGGCGGCTATGGCTACACCTTC.

This clonotype was counted between two and nine times. The chain combines TRBV20-1 with TRBJ2-7; 7 nucleotides align to TRBD1. Germline trimming cut 6 bases from V and 4 bases from J; bases unmatched to any gene: 9. CDR3 size: 13 residues. Germline lookup yields CDR1 DFQATT and CDR2 SNEGSKA (reference sequence). This CDR3 reads CSAIGTEKYEQYF. Written as DNA, the CDR3 is TGCAGTGCGATTGGGACAGAAAAATACGAGCAGTACTTC.

In this sample, this clonotype turned up many times. V gene TRBV18 combines with J gene TRBJ2-7, with 10 bases fitting TRBD1. V lost 5 bases and J lost 3; bases outside the gene matches: 1. CDR1 is KGHSH and CDR2 is LQKENI in the germline V gene. The CDR3 totals 13 residues. The CDR3 spells CASSGTGVYEQYF. CDR3 nucleotides: TGTGCCAGCTCAGGGACAGGGGTCTACGAGCAGTACTTC.

In this sample, this clonotype turned up many times. The chain employs TRBV13 and TRBJ2-1; 10 bases map to TRBD1. Losses at the gene ends were 2 bases for V and 9 bases for J; bases not matched to a gene: 7. CDR1 PRHDT and CDR2 FYEKMQ come from the germline V gene (reference sequence). The CDR3 covers 15 residues. The CDR3 here is CASSLLDRGIREQFF. CDR3 nucleotide sequence: TGTGCCAGCAGCTTACTGGACAGGGGGATTCGTGAGCAGTTCTTC.

In this sample, this clonotype turned up many times. V and J are TRBV29-1 and TRBJ2-3; D may be TRBD1 or TRBD2 (5 bases each). CDR1 and CDR2 from the germline V gene are SQVTM and ANQGSEA. The CDR3 is made up of 15 amino acids. Trimming shortened V by 3 bases and J by 3 bases, and 16 bases separated the two germline ends. The CDR3 here is CSVDGDLTRTDTQYF. As DNA, the CDR3 is TGCAGCGTTGATGGGGACCTCACGAGGACAGATACGCAGTATTTT.

This clonotype was counted many times. The CDR3 is CASSLSSGTSGTSGRKRELFF. The CDR3 DNA is TGTGCCAGCAGCTTATCCTCCGGTACCTCCGGGACTAGCGGGAGAAAGCGGGAGCTGTTTTTT. The chain carries TRBV11-2 and TRBJ2-2; 14 bases are shared with TRBD2. This CDR3 is built from 21 residues. V lost 2 bases to trimming and J lost 9 bases; unmatched junction nucleotides: 20. CDR1 and CDR2 (germline): SGHAT, FQNNGV. The variable domain in full, with the rest retrieved from reference TRBV11-2 and TRBJ2-2, is EAGVAQSPRYKIIEKRQSVAFWCNPISGHATLYWYQQILGQGPKLLIQFQNNGVVDDSQLPKDRFSAERLKGVDSTLKIQPAKLEDSAVYLCASSLSSGTSGTSGRKRELFFGEGSRLTVL.

The table lists this clonotype with a few counts. CDR3 sequence (DNA): TGTGCCAGCAGCCGGGACAGGGATAAGGGAAACACCATATATTTT. Amino acids: CASSRDRDKGNTIYF. This chain connects TRBV7-9 to TRBJ1-3, with 9 bases that match TRBD1. J lost 4 bases, V lost 5 bases, and 6 bases had no gene match. Germline CDR1 reads SEHNR; CDR2 reads FQNEAQ (reference sequence). The length of the CDR3 is 15 residues.

V is TRBV20-1 and J is TRBJ2-7; 8 positions agree with TRBD1. V lost 5 bases and J lost 2; bases outside the gene matches: 2. CDR1 and CDR2 (germline): DFQATT, SNEGSKA (reference sequence). The CDR3 runs to 12 residues. The CDR3 here is CSAQGAAYEQYF. CDR3 DNA: TGCAGTGCTCAGGGGGCAGCCTACGAGCAGTACTTC.

The V and J genes are TRBV18 and TRBJ2-3; 10 nucleotides match TRBD2. This CDR3 region has 20 residues. Germline-derived CDR1 and CDR2 are KGHSH and LQKENI. V lost 2 bases, J lost 2 bases, and 16 bases stayed unmatched. For the CDR3, the DNA is TGTGCCAGCTCACCAAGACCCCCCCCTCCCGGGACTAGCGTCACAGATACGCAGTATTTT. It is translated as CASSPRPPPPGTSVTDTQYF.

This clonotype was recorded at least ten times. The chain has TRBV4-2 and TRBJ2-3, with 12 bases identical to TRBD2. The CDR3 sequence is 16 residues long. Germline V gene data show CDR1 as LGHNA and CDR2 as YNFKEQ. Unmatched junction bases numbered 2, after V lost 0 bases and J lost 4 bases. CDR3 sequence reads: CASSQDLAGGPDTQYF. In DNA, the CDR3 is TGTGCCAGCAGCCAAGATCTAGCGGGGGGGCCAGATACGCAGTATTTT.

This clonotype was counted at least ten times. This chain uses TRBV7-2 with TRBJ2-7; a possible D gene is TRBD2 (5 bases). V lost 1 base, J lost 6 bases, and 13 bases lay in between. This CDR3 is built from 14 residues. Germline CDR1 is SGHTA and CDR2 is FQGNSA. CDR3 nucleotide sequence: TGTGCCAGCAGCTTAGGCCTTACGGGAAGCGAGCAGTACTTC. Encoded protein: CASSLGLTGSEQYF. The full variable domain, with the rest looked up from reference TRBV7-2 and TRBJ2-7, is GAGVSQSPSNKVTEKGKDVELRCDPISGHTALYWYRQSLGQGLEFLIYFQGNSAPDKSGLPSDRFSAERTGGSVSTLTIQRTQQEDSAVYLCASSLGLTGSEQYFGPGTRLTVT.

This clonotype was seen repeatedly, ten times or more. The rearrangement uses TRBV11-3 and TRBJ2-1; no firm D call. The V end lost 0 bases, the J end lost 3 bases, and 9 bases lay between the germline ends. Germline V gene sequence: CDR1 SGHNT, CDR2 YENEEA. The CDR3 sequence is 15 residues long. The CDR3 nucleotides are TGTGCCAGCAGCTTAGATGACCGAAGCTACAATGAGCAGTTCTTC. This translates into CASSLDDRSYNEQFF.

This clonotype was picked up many times. A read error may produce the germline difference seen at one junction end. V usage is TRBV5-5 and J usage is TRBJ1-6; TRBD1 matches 7 bases. This CDR3 contains 12 residues. Germline CDR1 is SGHKS and CDR2 is YYEKEE (reference sequence). The CDR3 nucleotides are TGTGCCAGCAGCTTGGAGGGACAGACTAGGATCTTT. It translates to CASSLEGQTRIF.

This clonotype was seen many times. V is TRBV24-1 and J is TRBJ2-1; the match to TRBD2 covers 12 bases. Germline V gene data show CDR1 as KGHDR and CDR2 as SFDVKD. The length of the CDR3 is 16 residues. Germline trimming cut 4 bases from V and 2 bases from J; bases unmatched to any gene: 2. CDR3 in DNA: TGTGCCACCAGTGACCCTAGCGGGAGGGCCTACAATGAGCAGTTCTTC. The encoded protein is CATSDPSGRAYNEQFF.

This clonotype was detected many times. The chain joins TRBV11-2 to TRBJ2-1; 13 bases are a match to TRBD2. V was pared by 5 bases and J by 8 bases, with 3 bases of the junction left unmatched. This CDR3 contains 14 residues. CDR1 is SGHAT and CDR2 is FQNNGV in the germline V gene. The CDR3 coding sequence is TGTGCCAGCAGCGGGACTAGCGGGATGGATGAGCAGTTCTTC. Protein: CASSGTSGMDEQFF.

In its sample, this clonotype was seen many times. The J gene is TRBJ2-7, the V gene TRBV5-1; D ambiguous. V gave up 0 bases and J gave up 6 bases, with 16 bases separating them. The CDR3 is 15 amino acids. Germline lookup yields CDR1 SGHRS and CDR2 YFSETQ. The CDR3 sequence is CASSLGGTPPLEQYF. CDR3 DNA: TGCGCCAGCAGCTTGGGAGGTACCCCTCCCCTCGAGCAGTACTTC. Complete variable domain (other parts from reference TRBV5-1 and TRBJ2-7): KAGVTQTPRYLIKTRGQQVTLSCSPISGHRSVSWYQQTPGQGLQFLFEYFSETQRNKGNFPGRFSGRQFSNSRSEMNVSTLELGDSALYLCASSLGGTPPLEQYFGPGTRLTVT.

At least ten counts were recorded for this clonotype. This chain connects TRBV7-8 to TRBJ1-1, with D possibly matching TRBD1 (5 bases). V was shortened by 5 bases and J by 0 bases, with 19 bases between the two germline ends. Germline loops: CDR1 SGHVS, CDR2 FQNEAQ. CDR3 length: 17 amino acids. The CDR3 sequence: CASSAGRRVDMNTEAFF. The CDR3 DNA follows: TGTGCCAGCAGCGCGGGTCGGAGGGTGGACATGAACACTGAAGCTTTCTTT.

This clonotype occurred many times. The rearrangement uses TRBV4-2 and TRBJ2-1, with 7 bases lining up with TRBD2. J gave up 5 bases and V 2 bases, and 6 bases lay outside the gene matches. Germline values: CDR1 LGHNA, CDR2 YNFKEQ. The CDR3 consists of 15 residues. CDR3 DNA sequence: TGTGCCAGCAGCCAAATAGCGGGTATCGACAATGAGCAGTTCTTC. Translation: CASSQIAGIDNEQFF.

The table lists this clonotype with a few counts. The V call is TRBV2, the J call TRBJ2-5, with 7 bases lining up with TRBD2. Germline V gene data show CDR1 as SNHLY and CDR2 as FYNNEI. The CDR3 consists of 14 residues. V lost 6 bases to trimming and J lost 2 bases; unmatched junction nucleotides: 6. The CDR3 is CASRGGAGQETQYF. CDR3 coding DNA: TGTGCCAGCAGGGGAGGAGCGGGACAAGAGACCCAGTACTTC.

This clonotype was picked up many times. The chain combines TRBV7-3 with TRBJ2-1; the D gene is possibly TRBD1 (6 bases). V was trimmed by 7 bases and J by 2 bases, leaving 12 bases between them. The germline V gene encodes CDR1 SGHTA and CDR2 FQGTGA. This CDR3 has 14 residues. The CDR3 sequence is CASTEDRTYNEQFF. CDR3 bases: TGTGCCAGCACCGAAGACAGGACCTACAATGAGCAGTTCTTC.